The present entry profiles one TCR beta chain with its context. This sample is drawn from a study of blood T cell repertoires in COVID-19. Across the study: The samples span acute and convalescent COVID-19 from the United States, Italy and Spain.

Sequencing was performed with immunoSEQ multiplex PCR; in TCRdb, only in-frame clones are kept and a portion is missing. The table lists 310,000 or so clones, approximately 84% of them singletons. Sequencing was done on a sample of PBMCs or T cells enriched from blood (not recorded which). This receptor was identified in a woman younger than 30 who had recovered from COVID-19.

DNA for the CDR3: TGTGCCAGCTCACCCTCCGCGGGGGGTCTCGATGAGCAGTTCTTC. Translation: CASSPSAGGLDEQFF. The J gene is TRBJ2-1, the V gene TRBV18; the match to TRBD2 covers 8 bases. The trim removed 3 bases at V and 8 bases at J, leaving 9 bases unmatched. The germline V gene encodes CDR1 KGHSH and CDR2 LQKENI. The CDR3 extends over 15 amino acids.